What follows describes a single TCR beta chain. Its specificity is unknown. Amplification used 60 Vbeta primers and 13 Jbeta primers. Sequencing was performed with immunoSEQ multiplex PCR; in TCRdb, only in-frame clones are kept and a portion is missing. The sample yields about 140,000 clones, of which the top ten take up around 2.2%. The data originate from a study of cytomegalovirus exposure and HLA in healthy donors. Germline CDR1 and CDR2: SGDLS and YYNGEE. The CDR3 has 15 residues. With V trimmed by 1 base and J by 3 bases, 4 bases remained unmatched. Study-level results: The later analysis indicated that the majority of CMV-associated TCR beta chains appeared HLA-restricted. CMV serostatus was the sole immune exposure data available. Analyzed later, association rates of TCRs varied across HLA loci, with DRB1 most and HLA-C fewest.

The TCR comes from a woman between 18 and 30 years old in good health and CMV-seronegative. The J gene is TRBJ1-5, the V gene TRBV9; 7 nucleotides align to TRBD1. The sequenced sample was PBMCs. This CDR3 is CASSVSGGNNQPQHF. The CDR3 DNA follows: TGTGCCAGCAGCGTATCAGGGGGTAACAATCAGCCCCAGCATTTT.